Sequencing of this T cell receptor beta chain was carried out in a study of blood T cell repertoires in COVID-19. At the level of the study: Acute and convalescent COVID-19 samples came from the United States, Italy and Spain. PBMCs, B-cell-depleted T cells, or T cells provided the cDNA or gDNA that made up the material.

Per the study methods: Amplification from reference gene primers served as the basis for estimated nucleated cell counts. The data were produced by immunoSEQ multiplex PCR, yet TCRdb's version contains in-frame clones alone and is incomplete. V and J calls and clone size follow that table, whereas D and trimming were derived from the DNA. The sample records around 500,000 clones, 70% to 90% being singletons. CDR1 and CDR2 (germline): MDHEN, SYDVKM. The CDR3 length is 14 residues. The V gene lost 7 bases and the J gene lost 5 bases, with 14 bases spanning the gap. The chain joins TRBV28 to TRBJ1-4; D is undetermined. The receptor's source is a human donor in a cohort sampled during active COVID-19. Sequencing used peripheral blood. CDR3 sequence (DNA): TGTGCCAGCACCCCTGGGAGAGGAAATGAAAAACTGTTTTTT. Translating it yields CASTPGRGNEKLFF. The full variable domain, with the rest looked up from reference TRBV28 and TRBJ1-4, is DVKVTQSSRYLVKRTGEKVFLECVQDMDHENMFWYRQDPGLGLRLIYFSYDVKMKEKGDIPEGYSVSREKKERFSLILESASTNQTSMYLCASTPGRGNEKLFFGSGTQLSVL.